This T cell receptor beta chain was sequenced in a study of CD8+ T cells in alopecia areata. Study-wide results and limits: Lesional tissue from the scalp (especially in alopecia totalis/universalis) showed higher clonality than normal scalp.

Investigators isolated RNA and reverse transcribed it into cDNA to act as the sequencing template. Here immunoSEQ multiplex PCR was the method, and the copy in TCRdb shows in-frame clones only, minus some. The data show fewer than 200,000 clones, approximately 70% seen once. The V and J ends lost 0 bases and 2 bases, in that order; junction bases with no gene match: 3. Germline V gene lookup returns CDR1 LGHNA and CDR2 YNFKEQ. This CDR3 comprises 17 residues. With regard to this clone: Its specificity is not known.

This sequence originates from a human donor with alopecia areata. The sample was CD8+ T cells sorted from blood, taken at week 0. The J gene is TRBJ2-7, the V gene TRBV4-2, with 14 bases fitting TRBD2. The CDR3 is CASSQEGLAGVTYEQYF. The CDR3 DNA is TGTGCCAGCAGCCAAGAGGGACTAGCGGGGGTTACCTACGAGCAGTACTTC.